The 10 T cell receptor beta chains listed next were all sequenced from one sample in a study of T cells in Graves' hyperthyroidism and ophthalmopathy. Authors of the study amplified TCR beta CDR3 regions from RNA transcripts. First-round RT-PCR with HTBI primers amplified the TCR CDR3 region. TCRdb used MiXCR to reprocess the multiplex PCR reads, holding one entry per CDR3 protein. The data contain a few hundred thousand distinct CDR3 sequences, about 25% of them singletons. Material for sequencing was blood. The receptors originated from a man aged 45-60 years with Graves' hyperthyroidism.

This clonotype came up a few times. The rearrangement uses TRBV7-9 and TRBJ1-4, with TRBD1 identical over 7 bases. Germline V gene data show CDR1 as SEHNR and CDR2 as FQNEAQ (reference sequence). The CDR3 covers 17 residues. V gave up 5 bases and J gave up 4 bases; unmatched junction bases: 13. The CDR3 spells CASSQQFRDSLNEKLFF. The CDR3, as DNA: TGTGCCAGCAGCCAGCAATTTCGGGACAGCCTTAATGAAAAACTGTTTTTT.

At least ten counts were recorded for this clonotype. The J gene is TRBJ2-7, the V gene TRBV7-8; 12 positions match TRBD2. CDR1 and CDR2 (germline): SGHVS, FQNEAQ. CDR3 length: 13 residues. The ends lost 5 bases at V and 9 bases at J; junction bases unmatched: 5. Here the CDR3 DNA reads TGTGCCAGCAGCACGGGACTAGCGGGCTTGCAGTACTTC. Its protein product is CASSTGLAGLQYF.

The sample holds a few counts of this clonotype. The chain has TRBV11-2 and TRBJ2-7; 8 positions agree with TRBD2. The CDR3 length is 20 residues. Trimming at V came to 3 bases and at J to 2 bases, leaving 21 bases not matched to a gene. Germline CDR1 and CDR2: SGHAT and FQNNGV. Here the CDR3 reads CASSLWGTTGAGTRPYEQYF. CDR3 coding DNA: TGTGCCAGCAGCTTGTGGGGCACTACGGGGGCCGGGACTAGACCCTACGAGCAGTACTTC.

This clonotype was seen at least ten times. The rearrangement uses TRBV11-2 and TRBJ1-6, with no clear D. The V gene lost 1 base and the J gene lost 4 bases, with 8 bases spanning the gap. Germline CDR1 SGHAT, CDR2 FQNNGV. There are 15 residues in the CDR3. The DNA for the CDR3 is TGTGCCAGCAGCTTAGTCGACACTTATAATTCACCCCTCCACTTT. Translation: CASSLVDTYNSPLHF.

V is TRBV4-1 and J is TRBJ1-3, with no clear D. Trimming shortened V by 5 bases and J by 0 bases, and 11 bases separated the two germline ends. CDR3 length: 15 amino acids. Per germline, CDR1 MGHRA and CDR2 YSYEKL. CDR3 amino acids: CASSYDGTSGNTIYF. As DNA, the CDR3 is TGCGCCAGCAGCTACGACGGAACCTCTGGAAACACCATATATTTT.

V usage is TRBV29-1 and J usage is TRBJ2-7; 8 bases match TRBD1. CDR3 length: 16 residues. Germline assignment: CDR1 SQVTM and CDR2 ANQGSEA. With V trimmed by 0 bases and J by 2 bases, 9 bases remained unmatched. The CDR3 is CSVEDRGQGKPYEQYF. Here the CDR3 DNA reads TGCAGCGTTGAAGATCGTGGACAGGGAAAACCCTACGAGCAGTACTTC.

This chain connects TRBV5-6 to TRBJ2-7; 8 nucleotides line up with TRBD2. The CDR3 contains 14 residues. Losses at the gene ends were 4 bases for V and 7 bases for J; bases not matched to a gene: 10. Looked up from germline, CDR1 is SGHDT and CDR2 is YYEEEE. The CDR3 spells CASSLGLEPGEQYF. CDR3 in DNA: TGTGCCAGCAGCCTGGGACTAGAGCCGGGTGAGCAGTACTTC.

This clonotype was counted at least ten times. V gene TRBV5-1 combines with J gene TRBJ2-1; TRBD2 matches 8 bases. The CDR3 has 15 residues. The germline CDR1 and CDR2 sequences are SGHRS and YFSETQ. Trimming removed 4 bases from V and 4 bases from J; junction bases left unmatched: 7. CDR3 bases: TGCGCCAGCAGCCAGGGGACTAGACCATACAATGAGCAGTTCTTC. Its protein product is CASSQGTRPYNEQFF.

This clonotype was seen repeatedly, ten times or more. In nucleotides, the CDR3 is TGTGCCAGCAGTTTTTCCGGGACCTTCGGATTTGTAGATACGCAGTATTTT. This translates into CASSFSGTFGFVDTQYF. The rearrangement uses TRBV28 and TRBJ2-3, with D possibly being TRBD1 or TRBD2 (5 bases each). Trimming cost V 3 bases and J 5 bases, with 21 bases left between them. Germline loops: CDR1 MDHEN, CDR2 SYDVKM. The CDR3 is made up of 17 amino acids.

V is TRBV12-3 or TRBV12-4 and J is TRBJ1-5; D not certain. Trimming shortened V by 5 bases and J by 9 bases, and 17 bases separated the two germline ends. The CDR3 covers 14 residues. The CDR3 DNA reads TGTGCCAGCAGTACCGGACCGGCAGAAGGGCCCCAGCATTTT. The encoded protein is CASSTGPAEGPQHF.